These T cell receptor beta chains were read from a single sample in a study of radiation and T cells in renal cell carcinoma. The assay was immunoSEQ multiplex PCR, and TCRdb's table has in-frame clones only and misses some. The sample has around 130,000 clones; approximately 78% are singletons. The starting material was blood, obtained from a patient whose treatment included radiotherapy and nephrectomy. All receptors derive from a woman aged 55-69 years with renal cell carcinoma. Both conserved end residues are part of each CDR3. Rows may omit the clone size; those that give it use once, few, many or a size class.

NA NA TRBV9 CASSVGDSYEQYF
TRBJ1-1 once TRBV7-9 CASSSLGQVMNTEAFF
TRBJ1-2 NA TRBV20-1 CSASGPGGYTF
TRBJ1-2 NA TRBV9 CASSPHTSDYGYTF
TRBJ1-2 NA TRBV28 CASSFGQFNYGYTF
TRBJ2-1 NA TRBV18 CASSPGVGNEQFF
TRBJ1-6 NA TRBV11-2 CASSLEPARGSYNSPLHF
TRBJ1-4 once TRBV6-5 CASSSGLRIEKLFF
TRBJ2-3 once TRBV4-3 CASSLQTGTTEGDTQYF
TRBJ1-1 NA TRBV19 CASNWAMNTEAFF
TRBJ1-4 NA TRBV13 CASSWGQGNEKLFF
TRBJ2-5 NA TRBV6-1 CASSGGFTTSGGTQETQYF
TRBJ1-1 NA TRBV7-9 CASSLAGGGTEAFF
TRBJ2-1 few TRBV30 CAWSVHPGTSGRSGNEQFF
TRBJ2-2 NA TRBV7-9 CASSLEGLPNTGELFF
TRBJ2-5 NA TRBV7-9 CASSLVQGPPETQYF
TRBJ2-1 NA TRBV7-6 CASSSGLAGVFEQFF
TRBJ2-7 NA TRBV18 CASADGGQGFHEQYF
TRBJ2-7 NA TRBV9 CASSDDRPGTYEQYF
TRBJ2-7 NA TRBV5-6 CASSLTQGEQYF
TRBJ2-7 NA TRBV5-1 CASSSGGPPSYEQYF
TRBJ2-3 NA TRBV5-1 CASSLGQGLDTQYF
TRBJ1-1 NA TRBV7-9 CASSYYRGSEAFF
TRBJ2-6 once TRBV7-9 CASSLYDGRVSGANVLTF
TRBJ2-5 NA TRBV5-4 CASSPDRPEETQYF
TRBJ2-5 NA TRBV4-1 CASSQDRGGPETQYF
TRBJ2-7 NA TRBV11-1 CASRQPGQPSYEQYF
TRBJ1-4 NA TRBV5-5 CASSPWDRGGEKLFF
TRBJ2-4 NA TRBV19 CASSPGLPLAKNIQYF
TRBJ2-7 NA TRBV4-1 CASSQGSWTSGYEQYF
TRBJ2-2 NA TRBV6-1 CASSPPVPNTGELFF
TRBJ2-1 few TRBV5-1 CASSIGQGLDEQFF
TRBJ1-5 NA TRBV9 CASSGTGRGQPQHF
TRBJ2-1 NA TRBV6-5 CASSYSSGRGNEQFF
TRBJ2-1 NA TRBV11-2 CASSLGRLLAINEQFF
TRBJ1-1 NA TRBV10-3 CAISEPFSVNTEAFF
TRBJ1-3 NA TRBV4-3 CASSQQGSGNTIYF
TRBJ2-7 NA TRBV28 CASTDRGLNEQYF
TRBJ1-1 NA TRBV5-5 CASSLLERGVAFF
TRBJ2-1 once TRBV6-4 CASSQDREGSNEQFF
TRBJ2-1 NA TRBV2 CASSESTGAYNEQFF
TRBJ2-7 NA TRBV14 CASSPTPTGEQYF
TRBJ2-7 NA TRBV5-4 CASSLGGTSGAIEQYF
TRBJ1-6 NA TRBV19 CASSREFRNSPLHF
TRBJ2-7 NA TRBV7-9 CASSQGESNEQYF
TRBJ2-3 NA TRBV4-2 CASSQYTSGRAGDTQYF
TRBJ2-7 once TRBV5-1 CASSLSWQPAYEQYF
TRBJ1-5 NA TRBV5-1 CASSLGRDQPQHF
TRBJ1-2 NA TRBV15 CATSSWTADLYGYTF
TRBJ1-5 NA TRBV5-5 CASSLDPTNSNQPQHF
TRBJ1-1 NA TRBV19 CASSRGQGIGEAFF
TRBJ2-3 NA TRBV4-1 CASSQDAPDTQYF